These 12 T cell receptor beta chains originate from one sample sequenced in a study of T cell responses to AZD1222 COVID-19 vaccine. Clones were read by immunoSEQ multiplex PCR, and TCRdb kept only the in-frame ones, dropping some. The table records about 82,000 clones, approximately 90% of them present only once. Sample: peripheral blood, taken 28 days after the second AZD1222 dose. All receptors derive from an adult who received the AZD1222 COVID-19 vaccine.

The chain uses TRBV7-8 and TRBJ2-1; possible D gene TRBD2, 6 bases. CDR1 SGHVS and CDR2 FQNEAQ come from the germline V gene. The length of the CDR3 is 15 residues. Trimming left V 5 bases short and J 0 bases short, with 11 bases between. The DNA for the CDR3 is TGTGCCAGCAGCCCACGGAGGGGCTCCTACAATGAGCAGTTCTTC. Translating it yields CASSPRRGSYNEQFF.

This chain links TRBV6-5 with TRBJ1-5; D unresolved. CDR3 length equals 13 residues. Germline V gene lookup returns CDR1 MNHEY and CDR2 SVGAGI. V lost 4 bases to trimming and J lost 2 bases, with 6 bases between them. The CDR3 region has the DNA TGTGCCAGCAGTTCTTCCCGCAATCAGCCCCAGCATTTT. This translates into CASSSSRNQPQHF.

The V call is TRBV15, the J call TRBJ1-2, with 8 bases aligning to TRBD1. The CDR3 has 14 amino acids. With V trimmed by 5 bases and J by 7 bases, 9 bases remained unmatched. The germline V gene has CDR1 LNHNV and CDR2 YYDKDF (reference sequence). CDR3 in amino acids: CATSLGTGTLGYTF. In DNA form, the CDR3 reads TGTGCCACCAGCTTGGGGACAGGCACTCTTGGCTACACCTTC. Complete variable domain (other parts from reference TRBV15 and TRBJ1-2): DAMVIQNPRYQVTQFGKPVTLSCSQTLNHNVMYWYQQKSSQAPKLLFHYYDKDFNNEADTPDNFQSRRPNTSFCFLDIRSPGLGDTAMYLCATSLGTGTLGYTFGSGTRLTVV.

This rearrangement joins TRBV19 to TRBJ1-4; 7 nucleotides agree with TRBD1. V was clipped by 8 bases and J by 2 bases; unmatched bases: 2. The CDR3 is made up of 13 amino acids. Germline loops: CDR1 LNHDA, CDR2 SQIVND (reference sequence). The CDR3 DNA is TGTGCCAGTCGGGGACAGACTAATGAAAAACTGTTTTTT. Its translation: CASRGQTNEKLFF.

The chain joins TRBV5-6 to TRBJ1-6; tentatively, D is TRBD1 (6 bases). The CDR3 sequence is 17 residues long. The V and J ends lost 5 bases and 6 bases respectively, with 21 bases between them. Germline values: CDR1 SGHDT, CDR2 YYEEEE. CDR3 DNA sequence: TGTGCCAGCAGTCGCTTGGAGGGGGGACCCGTTAATTCACCCCTCCACTTT. As protein: CASSRLEGGPVNSPLHF. The entire variable domain, with the rest obtained from reference TRBV5-6 and TRBJ1-6, is as follows: DAGVTQSPTHLIKTRGQQVTLRCSPKSGHDTVSWYQQALGQGPQFIFQYYEEEERQRGNFPDRFSGHQFPNYSSELNVNALLLGDSALYLCASSRLEGGPVNSPLHFGNGTRLTVT.

J is TRBJ2-3 and V is TRBV10-2; 10 bases map to TRBD2. The ends lost 5 bases at V and 6 bases at J; junction bases unmatched: 14. Germline CDR1 and CDR2: WSHSY and SAAADI. The CDR3 contains 17 residues. CDR3 coding DNA: TGCGCCAGCAGTCCCGGGGTTATAGCGGGGGGCCCGGATACGCAGTATTTT. It encodes CASSPGVIAGGPDTQYF.

This clone was detected once. The chain has TRBV7-2 and TRBJ1-5; D is unresolved. V shed 5 bases and J shed 0 bases, with 11 bases lying between them. The CDR3 spans 15 residues. In germline, CDR1 is SGHTA, CDR2 FQGNSA. CDR3 loop: CASSTGSYSNQPQHF. Here the CDR3 DNA reads TGTGCCAGCAGCACGGGGTCCTATAGCAATCAGCCCCAGCATTTT.

The J gene is TRBJ1-2, the V gene TRBV6-5; possibly TRBD1 for D (6 bases). Trimming took off 9 bases at V and 7 bases at J, with 12 bases between the two ends. The CDR3 consists of 11 residues. The germline V gene has CDR1 MNHEY and CDR2 SVGAGI. The CDR3 DNA reads as TGTGCCAGTCTAGGGGGGGGTGGCTACACCTTC. Translated: CASLGGGGYTF.

The CDR3 loop reads CASSSRGNTEAFF. The CDR3 nucleotides are TGCGCCAGCAGTTCCCGGGGGAACACTGAAGCTTTCTTT. The gene calls are TRBV5-1 and TRBJ1-1; D gene ambiguous. Germline values: CDR1 SGHRS, CDR2 YFSETQ. V lost 5 bases, J lost 1 base, and 9 bases lay in between. The CDR3 sequence is 13 residues long.

The gene calls are TRBV14 and TRBJ2-1; 10 bases match TRBD2. Germline trimming cut 1 base from V and 5 bases from J; bases unmatched to any gene: 26. Germline CDR1 and CDR2: SGHDN and FVKESK. This CDR3 contains 23 residues. CDR3 region: CASSQVFSTGLAGVGALDNEQFF. The CDR3 DNA follows: TGTGCCAGCAGCCAAGTATTCTCTACGGGGCTAGCGGGGGTCGGGGCCCTAGACAATGAGCAGTTCTTC. Filled out from reference TRBV14 and TRBJ2-1, the complete variable domain reads EAGVTQFPSHSVIEKGQTVTLRCDPISGHDNLYWYRRVMGKEIKFLLHFVKESKQDESGMPNNRFLAERTGGTYSTLKVQPAELEDSGVYFCASSQVFSTGLAGVGALDNEQFFGPGTRLTVL.

This clone appeared a single time. The chain uses TRBV3-1 (or the pseudogene TRBV3-2) and TRBJ2-7, with D tentatively TRBD1 (6 bases). Trimming took off 7 bases at V and 5 bases at J, with 15 bases between the two ends. This CDR3 is 13 amino acids long. Germline assignment: CDR1 LGHDT and CDR2 YNNKEL (reference sequence). CDR3 coding DNA: TGTGCCAGCACCGGGGACATCGGGAACGAGCAGTACTTC. Translation gives CASTGDIGNEQYF.

V gene TRBV11-2 combines with J gene TRBJ1-6; no definite D call. Germline CDR1 reads SGHAT; CDR2 reads FQNNGV. The CDR3 totals 15 residues. V was shortened by 1 base and J by 7 bases, with 11 bases between the two germline ends. In DNA form, the CDR3 reads TGTGCCAGCAGCTTAGTTGGCAGTCGCAATTCACCCCTCCACTTT. Translating it yields CASSLVGSRNSPLHF.